This T cell receptor (beta chain) is drawn from a study of CD8 T cells in ankylosing spondylitis. TCRdb re-called the 5' RACE reads through MiXCR, storing one row per CDR3 protein. The table lists roughly 400,000 distinct CDR3 sequences, 20% to 25% of them singletons. Comment on this clonotype: Its antigen is as yet unknown.

Whole-study results and caveats: Disease-linked clones were reportedly significantly enriched in matched ankylosing spondylitis synovial fluid. Reactive arthritis synovial fluid and blood previously showed some of these motif variants. A motif in TCR beta, a set of eight highly homologous variants, appeared characteristic of ankylosing spondylitis blood.

Sample: blood, either unsorted or a sorted T cell fraction (not recorded which). The receptor comes from a male donor with ankylosing spondylitis.

In DNA form, the CDR3 reads TGTGCCGCGGGGGACAGGGGGCGGGGGACGCAGTATTTT. This sequence encodes CAAGDRGRGTQYF. The gene calls are TRBV6-1 and TRBJ2-3, with 12 bases lining up with TRBD1. Germline lookup yields CDR1 MNHNS and CDR2 SASEGT. Unmatched junction bases numbered 9, after V lost 11 bases and J lost 9 bases. The CDR3 is made up of 13 amino acids.